This TCR beta chain was retrieved from a study of cytomegalovirus exposure and HLA in healthy donors. General study results and limits: Through in vitro validation, a few CMV-associated chains were shown to be specific for CMV antigens.

In regard to this clone: Its antigen is undetermined.

Donors were ostensibly healthy at sampling, although undocumented immune exposures were probable. Vbeta (60) and Jbeta (13) primers were used in the PCR. Data came from immunoSEQ multiplex PCR; TCRdb stores just in-frame clones and leaves some out. This table holds some 140,000 clones, 80% to 90% found once. V was pared by 1 base and J by 1 base, with 10 bases between. Germline-derived CDR1 and CDR2 are SGHAT and FQDESV (reference sequence). This CDR3 spans 15 amino acids. The gene calls are TRBV11-1 and TRBJ1-2, with D perhaps TRBD1 (5 bases). Source material: PBMCs. The clonotype originates from a woman aged 25 to 39 in good health and CMV-seronegative. The CDR3 DNA is TGTGCCAGCAGCTTAGACTACAGGCTTAACTATGGCTACACCTTC. Translating gives CASSLDYRLNYGYTF.